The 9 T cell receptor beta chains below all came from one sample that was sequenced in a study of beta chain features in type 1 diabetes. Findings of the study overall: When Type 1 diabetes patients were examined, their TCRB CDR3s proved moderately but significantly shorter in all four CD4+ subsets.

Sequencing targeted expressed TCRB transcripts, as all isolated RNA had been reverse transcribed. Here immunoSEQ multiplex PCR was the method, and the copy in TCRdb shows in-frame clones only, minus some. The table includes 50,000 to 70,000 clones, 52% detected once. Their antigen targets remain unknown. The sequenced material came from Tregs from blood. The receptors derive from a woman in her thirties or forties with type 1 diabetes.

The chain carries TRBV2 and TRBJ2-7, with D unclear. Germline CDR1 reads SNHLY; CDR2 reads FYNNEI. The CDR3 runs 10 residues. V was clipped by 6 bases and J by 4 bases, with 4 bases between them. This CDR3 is CASRTYEQYF. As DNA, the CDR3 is TGTGCCAGCAGGACTTACGAGCAGTACTTC.

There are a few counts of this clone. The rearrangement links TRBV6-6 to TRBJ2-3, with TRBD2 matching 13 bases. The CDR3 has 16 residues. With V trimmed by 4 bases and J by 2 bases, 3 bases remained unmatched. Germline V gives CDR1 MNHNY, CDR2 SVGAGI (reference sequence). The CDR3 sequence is CASSSGLAGYTDTQYF. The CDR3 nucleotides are TGTGCCAGCAGTTCGGGACTAGCGGGGTACACAGATACGCAGTATTTT.

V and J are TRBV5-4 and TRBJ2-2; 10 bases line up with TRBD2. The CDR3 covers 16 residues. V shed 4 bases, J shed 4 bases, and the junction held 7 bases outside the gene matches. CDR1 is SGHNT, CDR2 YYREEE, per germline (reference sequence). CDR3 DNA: TGTGCCAGCAGCCAAGGACTAGCGGCTGGCACCGGGGAGCTGTTTTTT. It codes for CASSQGLAAGTGELFF. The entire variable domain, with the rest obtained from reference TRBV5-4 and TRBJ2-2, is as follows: ETGVTQSPTHLIKTRGQQVTLRCSSQSGHNTVSWYQQALGQGPQFIFQYYREEENGRGNFPPRFSGLQFPNYSSELNVNALELDDSALYLCASSQGLAAGTGELFFGEGSRLTVL.

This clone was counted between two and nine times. The CDR3 sequence is CASSPYWTGDYGYTF. The CDR3 DNA follows: TGTGCCAGCAGCCCCTATTGGACAGGGGACTATGGCTACACCTTC. The chain links TRBV7-2 to TRBJ1-2; TRBD1 matches at 9 bases. The junction had 7 bases not matched to a gene; V was cut back by 5 bases and J by 3 bases. Germline loops: CDR1 SGHTA, CDR2 FQGNSA. This CDR3 is built from 15 residues. Together with reference TRBV7-2 and TRBJ1-2, the CDR3 gives the full variable domain: GAGVSQSPSNKVTEKGKDVELRCDPISGHTALYWYRQSLGQGLEFLIYFQGNSAPDKSGLPSDRFSAERTGGSVSTLTIQRTQQEDSAVYLCASSPYWTGDYGYTFGSGTRLTVV.

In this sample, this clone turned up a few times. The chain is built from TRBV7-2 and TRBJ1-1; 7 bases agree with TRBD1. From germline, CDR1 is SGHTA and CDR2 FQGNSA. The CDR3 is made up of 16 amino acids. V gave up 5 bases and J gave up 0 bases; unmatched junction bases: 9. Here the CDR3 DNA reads TGTGCCAGCAGCAGATGGGACAGAGGGGTGAACACTGAAGCTTTCTTT. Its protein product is CASSRWDRGVNTEAFF.

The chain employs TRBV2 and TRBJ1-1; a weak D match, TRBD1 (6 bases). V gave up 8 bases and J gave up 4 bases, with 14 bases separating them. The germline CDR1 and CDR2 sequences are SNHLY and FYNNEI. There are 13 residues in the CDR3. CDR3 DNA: TGTGCCAGCCAGCAGGGGCAGGGCACTGAAGCTTTCTTT. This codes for CASQQGQGTEAFF.

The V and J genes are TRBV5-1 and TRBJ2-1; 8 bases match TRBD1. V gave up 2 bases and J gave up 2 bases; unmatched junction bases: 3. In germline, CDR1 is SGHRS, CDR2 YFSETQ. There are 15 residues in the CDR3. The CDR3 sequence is CASSLQGETYNEQFF. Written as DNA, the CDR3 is TGCGCCAGCAGCTTACAGGGGGAGACCTACAATGAGCAGTTCTTC.

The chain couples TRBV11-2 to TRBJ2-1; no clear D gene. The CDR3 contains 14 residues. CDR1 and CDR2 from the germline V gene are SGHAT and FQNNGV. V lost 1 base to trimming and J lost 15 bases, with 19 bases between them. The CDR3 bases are TGTGCCAGCAGCTTAGGGTTGTCTACTCCTAAATGGTTCTTC. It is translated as CASSLGLSTPKWFF.

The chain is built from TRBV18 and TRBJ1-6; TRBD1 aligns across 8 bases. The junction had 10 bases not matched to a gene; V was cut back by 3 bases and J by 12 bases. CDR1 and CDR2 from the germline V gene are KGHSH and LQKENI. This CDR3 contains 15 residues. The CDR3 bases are TGTGCCAGCTCACCGACAGGGGAGTATAGTCTACCCCTCCACTTT. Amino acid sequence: CASSPTGEYSLPLHF.